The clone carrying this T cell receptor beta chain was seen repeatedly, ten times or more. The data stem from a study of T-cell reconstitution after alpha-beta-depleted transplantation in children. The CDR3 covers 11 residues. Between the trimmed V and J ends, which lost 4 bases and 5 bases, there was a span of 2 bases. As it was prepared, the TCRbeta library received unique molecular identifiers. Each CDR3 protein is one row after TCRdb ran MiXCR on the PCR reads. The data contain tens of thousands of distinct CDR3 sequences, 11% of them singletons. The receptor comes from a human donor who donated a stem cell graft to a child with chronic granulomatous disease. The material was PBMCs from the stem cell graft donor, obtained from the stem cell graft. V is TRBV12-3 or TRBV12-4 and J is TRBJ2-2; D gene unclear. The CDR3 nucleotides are TGTGCCAGCAGTTGGACCGGGGAGCTGTTTTTT. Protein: CASSWTGELFF.